What follows is one T cell receptor (beta chain) and its context. Its antigen remains unidentified. Each sorted subset replicate got 200 ng genomic DNA, tens of thousands of genomes. TCRdb's copy holds only in-frame clones and misses some; the assay was immunoSEQ multiplex PCR. In the table there are 730,000 or so clones, roughly 70% of which are singletons. These data originate in a study of shared clonotypes between healthy human individuals. General study findings and limits: Rarefaction showed sorted-subset sequencing was incomplete despite large depth.

The trim removed 6 bases at V and 7 bases at J, leaving 11 bases unmatched. The germline gives CDR1 MNHNY, CDR2 SVGAGI (reference sequence). This CDR3 is built from 14 residues. Division of CD4+ cells produced a CD45RA+ naive subset and a CD45RA-negative memory subset. The chain has TRBV6-6 and TRBJ1-2, with TRBD1 matching 7 bases. Sequencing input: memory CD4+ T cells sorted from blood. Subset reported: CD45RA-negative fraction. The source is a woman in her 30s in good health. The CDR3 sequence: CASRGGQDRAGYTF. CDR3 nucleotides: TGTGCCAGCAGAGGTGGACAAGACAGGGCTGGCTACACCTTC.